Listed below are T cell receptor beta chains from one sample, sequenced in a study of shared clonotypes between healthy human individuals. Profiled with immunoSEQ multiplex PCR; TCRdb holds only in-frame clones, not every one. The sample includes 1.5 million to 2.5 million clones, about 95% seen only once; the top ten take 1.2%. The specimen sequenced was naive CD8+ T cells sorted from blood. The receptors derive from a man younger than 30 in good health. Both conserved end residues are part of each CDR3. The order of the fields is V gene, clone size, D gene, J gene, CDR3 DNA, CDR3 protein. The D gene is left open where the match is weak. Clone size, where shown, is once, few, many, or a class for clones that have expanded.

v_gene: TRBV11-2; abundance: NA; d_gene: NA; j_gene: TRBJ2-5; CDR3nt: TGTGCCAGCAGCCGGGATCAAGAGACCCAGTACTTC; CDR3aa: CASSRDQETQYF
v_gene: TRBV9; abundance: once; d_gene: TRBD2; j_gene: TRBJ2-7; CDR3nt: TGTGCCAGCAGCGTAGGTCTAGCGGGGGTCTACGAGCAGTACTTC; CDR3aa: CASSVGLAGVYEQYF
v_gene: TRBV29-1; abundance: NA; d_gene: NA; j_gene: TRBJ1-2; CDR3nt: TGCAGCGTTCTCACAGTGGAAGCTAACTATGGCTACACCTTC; CDR3aa: CSVLTVEANYGYTF
v_gene: TRBV5-1; abundance: NA; d_gene: NA; j_gene: TRBJ1-1; CDR3nt: TGCGCCAGCAGCTGGGCAGGGCCGATGAACACTGAAGCTTTCTTT; CDR3aa: CASSWAGPMNTEAFF
v_gene: TRBV7-9; abundance: once; d_gene: NA; j_gene: TRBJ2-1; CDR3nt: TGTGCCAGCAGCTCCCCGGCGGGCATTGAGCAGTTCTTC; CDR3aa: CASSSPAGIEQFF
v_gene: TRBV5-6; abundance: NA; d_gene: NA; j_gene: TRBJ1-2; CDR3nt: TGTGCCAGCAGCTTGGAGGGCAACTATGGCTACACCTTC; CDR3aa: CASSLEGNYGYTF
v_gene: TRBV11-2; abundance: NA; d_gene: NA; j_gene: TRBJ2-2; CDR3nt: TGTGCCAGCAGCCAAGGGTCCATTCTCCTTCCGGGGAACACCGGGGAGCTGTTTTTT; CDR3aa: CASSQGSILLPGNTGELFF
v_gene: TRBV7-6; abundance: NA; d_gene: NA; j_gene: TRBJ2-3; CDR3nt: TGTGCCAGCAGTCTCCGGGTCCGGGGCACAGATACGCAGTATTTT; CDR3aa: CASSLRVRGTDTQYF
v_gene: TRBV6-5; abundance: NA; d_gene: NA; j_gene: TRBJ1-1; CDR3nt: TGTGCCAGCAGTTTCCTGGGGAAAAGCACTGAAGCTTTCTTT; CDR3aa: CASSFLGKSTEAFF
v_gene: TRBV6-1; abundance: NA; d_gene: NA; j_gene: TRBJ2-3; CDR3nt: TGTGCCAGCAGGTTGACGGGCCCCACAGATACGCAGTATTTT; CDR3aa: CASRLTGPTDTQYF
v_gene: TRBV7-9; abundance: NA; d_gene: NA; j_gene: TRBJ2-7; CDR3nt: TGTGCCAGCAGCTTCCAGGAGCACTACGAGCAGTACTTC; CDR3aa: CASSFQEHYEQYF
v_gene: TRBV7-6; abundance: NA; d_gene: TRBD2; j_gene: TRBJ2-1; CDR3nt: TGTGCCAGCAGCCCGGGACTAGCGGGAGGGGGGTACAATGAGCAGTTCTTC; CDR3aa: CASSPGLAGGGYNEQFF
v_gene: TRBV7-9; abundance: once; d_gene: NA; j_gene: TRBJ2-5; CDR3nt: TGTGCCAGCAGCTTAGGTTTTGAGACCCAGTACTTC; CDR3aa: CASSLGFETQYF
v_gene: TRBV29-1; abundance: NA; d_gene: NA; j_gene: TRBJ2-7; CDR3nt: TGCAGCGTTGAGGGGGTCCTGCCCTACGAGCAGTACTTC; CDR3aa: CSVEGVLPYEQYF
v_gene: TRBV6-5; abundance: NA; d_gene: NA; j_gene: TRBJ2-2; CDR3nt: TGTGCCAGCAGTTACTCCACAGGAAGCGCCGGGGAGCTGTTTTTT; CDR3aa: CASSYSTGSAGELFF
v_gene: TRBV7-9; abundance: few; d_gene: NA; j_gene: TRBJ1-5; CDR3nt: TGTGCCAGCAGCTTAGAGGATCAGCCCCAGCATTTT; CDR3aa: CASSLEDQPQHF
v_gene: TRBV13; abundance: NA; d_gene: NA; j_gene: TRBJ2-4; CDR3nt: TGTGCCAGCAGCTCGGACGGGCTTCGAGGGGGTATTCAGTACTTC; CDR3aa: CASSSDGLRGGIQYF
v_gene: TRBV6-6; abundance: NA; d_gene: TRBD2; j_gene: TRBJ2-7; CDR3nt: TGTGCCAGCAGCTCTAGCGGAAATTACTACGAGCAGTACTTC; CDR3aa: CASSSSGNYYEQYF
v_gene: TRBV7-2; abundance: NA; d_gene: NA; j_gene: TRBJ2-7; CDR3nt: TGTGCCAGCAGCTTTGGGGTGGCCTACGAGCAGTACTTC; CDR3aa: CASSFGVAYEQYF
v_gene: TRBV5-6; abundance: few; d_gene: NA; j_gene: TRBJ2-7; CDR3nt: TGTGCCAGCAGCTTGGCCGACGGCTACGAGCAGTACTTC; CDR3aa: CASSLADGYEQYF
v_gene: TRBV28; abundance: NA; d_gene: TRBD1; j_gene: TRBJ1-2; CDR3nt: TGTGCCAGCAGTATACAGGGGGATGGTCACTATGGCTACACCTTC; CDR3aa: CASSIQGDGHYGYTF
v_gene: TRBV7-9; abundance: NA; d_gene: TRBD1; j_gene: TRBJ1-2; CDR3nt: TGTGCCAGCAGCTCCAAGACAGGGGCGGACTACACCTTC; CDR3aa: CASSSKTGADYTF
v_gene: TRBV5-1; abundance: NA; d_gene: NA; j_gene: TRBJ2-3; CDR3nt: TGCGCCAGCAGCCCGTACACAGGGAACACAGATACGCAGTATTTT; CDR3aa: CASSPYTGNTDTQYF
v_gene: TRBV29-1; abundance: NA; d_gene: NA; j_gene: TRBJ2-7; CDR3nt: TGCAGCGTCCGTGAGGCAGAGTCCTACGAGCAGTACTTC; CDR3aa: CSVREAESYEQYF
v_gene: TRBV27; abundance: NA; d_gene: NA; j_gene: TRBJ1-2; CDR3nt: TGTGCCAGCAGTTTAGCGACAGGAGGTGGCTACACCTTC; CDR3aa: CASSLATGGGYTF
v_gene: TRBV4-1; abundance: NA; d_gene: NA; j_gene: TRBJ2-7; CDR3nt: TGCGCCAGCAGCCAAGTCTGGGGGGAGTACGAGCAGTACTTC; CDR3aa: CASSQVWGEYEQYF
v_gene: TRBV25-1; abundance: NA; d_gene: TRBD1; j_gene: TRBJ1-6; CDR3nt: TGTGCCAGCAGTGAATTTAAGGGGACAGGGAATTCACCCCTCCACTTT; CDR3aa: CASSEFKGTGNSPLHF
v_gene: TRBV7-2; abundance: NA; d_gene: NA; j_gene: TRBJ2-1; CDR3nt: TGTGCCAGCAGCTCGGAGTTAGGACAGATCTACAATGAGCAGTTCTTC; CDR3aa: CASSSELGQIYNEQFF
v_gene: TRBV29-1; abundance: NA; d_gene: NA; j_gene: TRBJ1-2; CDR3nt: TGCAGCGTTGATGCCCAGGGACACTATGGCTACACCTTC; CDR3aa: CSVDAQGHYGYTF
v_gene: TRBV19; abundance: NA; d_gene: TRBD1; j_gene: TRBJ1-2; CDR3nt: TGTGCCAGTAGTACGTTAGGGACAGCGAACCCAGCTAACTATGGCTACACCTTC; CDR3aa: CASSTLGTANPANYGYTF
v_gene: TRBV6-5; abundance: NA; d_gene: NA; j_gene: TRBJ2-7; CDR3nt: TGTGCCAGCAGTGTCGCGTCGGGGGCTTCCTACGAGCAGTACTTC; CDR3aa: CASSVASGASYEQYF
v_gene: TRBV9; abundance: NA; d_gene: TRBD2; j_gene: TRBJ2-7; CDR3nt: TGTGCCAGCAGCGCTTATAGCGGGGGCCCCTACGAGCAGTACTTC; CDR3aa: CASSAYSGGPYEQYF
v_gene: TRBV7-3; abundance: NA; d_gene: NA; j_gene: TRBJ2-7; CDR3nt: TGTGCCAGCAGCTTAGGGGGGACAAGCTACGAGCAGTACTTC; CDR3aa: CASSLGGTSYEQYF
v_gene: TRBV7-9; abundance: NA; d_gene: NA; j_gene: TRBJ2-7; CDR3nt: TGTGCCAGCAGCCCGGAGGGGTGGAAATACGAGCAGTACTTC; CDR3aa: CASSPEGWKYEQYF
v_gene: TRBV7-9; abundance: NA; d_gene: NA; j_gene: TRBJ2-1; CDR3nt: TGTGCCAGCAGACCTCGGGATAATGAGCAGTTCTTC; CDR3aa: CASRPRDNEQFF
v_gene: TRBV29-1; abundance: NA; d_gene: TRBD1; j_gene: TRBJ1-2; CDR3nt: TGCAGCGTTGTTGCTGATCCGGGACAGGGTTTTCCGTATGGCTACACCTTC; CDR3aa: CSVVADPGQGFPYGYTF
v_gene: TRBV27; abundance: NA; d_gene: NA; j_gene: TRBJ1-5; CDR3nt: TGTGCCAGCAGTTTAGGGGGGTGGGGTCAGCCCCAGCATTTT; CDR3aa: CASSLGGWGQPQHF
v_gene: TRBV2; abundance: NA; d_gene: NA; j_gene: TRBJ1-5; CDR3nt: TGTGCCAGCAGTGAAGAGCAGTTGAATCAGCCCCAGCATTTT; CDR3aa: CASSEEQLNQPQHF
v_gene: TRBV5-1; abundance: NA; d_gene: TRBD1; j_gene: TRBJ2-1; CDR3nt: TGCGCCAGCAGCCGGGACAGTAGCTCCTACAATGAGCAGTTCTTC; CDR3aa: CASSRDSSSYNEQFF
v_gene: TRBV7-8; abundance: NA; d_gene: TRBD1; j_gene: TRBJ1-5; CDR3nt: TGTGCCAGCAGCTACCGGGACAGGGAGCATCAGCCCCAGCATTTT; CDR3aa: CASSYRDREHQPQHF
v_gene: TRBV7-9; abundance: NA; d_gene: NA; j_gene: TRBJ2-2; CDR3nt: TGTGCCAGCAGCTTAGGAGCGGGGAACACCGGGGAGCTGTTTTTT; CDR3aa: CASSLGAGNTGELFF
v_gene: TRBV9; abundance: NA; d_gene: TRBD2; j_gene: TRBJ2-1; CDR3nt: TGTGCCAGCAGCCTCGTAGCGGGAGCGCGCAATGAGCAGTTCTTC; CDR3aa: CASSLVAGARNEQFF
v_gene: TRBV19; abundance: NA; d_gene: NA; j_gene: TRBJ1-5; CDR3nt: TGTGCCAGTAGTGGGGGCTGGGCAACGGATCAGCCCCAGCATTTT; CDR3aa: CASSGGWATDQPQHF
v_gene: TRBV27; abundance: NA; d_gene: NA; j_gene: TRBJ1-1; CDR3nt: TGTGCCAGCAGTTCCATCCGGGGTACTGAAGCTTTCTTT; CDR3aa: CASSSIRGTEAFF
v_gene: TRBV19; abundance: NA; d_gene: NA; j_gene: TRBJ2-7; CDR3nt: TGTGCCAGTAGTACACCGTGGGACGGATACTACGAGCAGTACTTC; CDR3aa: CASSTPWDGYYEQYF
v_gene: TRBV4-1; abundance: NA; d_gene: TRBD1; j_gene: TRBJ2-7; CDR3nt: TGCGCCAGCAGCCAAGTACAGGGGGTTTTCTCCTACGAGCAGTACTTC; CDR3aa: CASSQVQGVFSYEQYF
v_gene: TRBV6-6; abundance: NA; d_gene: NA; j_gene: TRBJ2-7; CDR3nt: TGTGCCAGCAGTTACTCTGGGGGGCGGGACGAGCAGTACTTC; CDR3aa: CASSYSGGRDEQYF
v_gene: TRBV9; abundance: NA; d_gene: NA; j_gene: TRBJ2-1; CDR3nt: TGTGCCAGCAGCGTAAACCCCGCTGAATCGTACAATGAGCAGTTCTTC; CDR3aa: CASSVNPAESYNEQFF
v_gene: TRBV6-5; abundance: NA; d_gene: TRBD1; j_gene: TRBJ1-1; CDR3nt: TGTGCCAGCAGCCAGGACAGGGTGTGGACTGAAGCTTTCTTT; CDR3aa: CASSQDRVWTEAFF
v_gene: TRBV19; abundance: NA; d_gene: NA; j_gene: TRBJ2-7; CDR3nt: TGTGCCAGTAGCGCTGCACACAGCTCCTACGAGCAGTACTTC; CDR3aa: CASSAAHSSYEQYF
v_gene: TRBV27; abundance: NA; d_gene: TRBD1; j_gene: TRBJ1-1; CDR3nt: TGTGCCAGCGCCCCGGGACAGGGGGCAGGGACTGAAGCTTTCTTT; CDR3aa: CASAPGQGAGTEAFF
v_gene: TRBV20-1; abundance: NA; d_gene: NA; j_gene: TRBJ1-1; CDR3nt: TGCAGTGCGGGGGAAAACACTGAAGCTTTCTTT; CDR3aa: CSAGENTEAFF
v_gene: TRBV2; abundance: NA; d_gene: NA; j_gene: TRBJ1-2; CDR3nt: TGTGCGGGAGGGGGAGGGGACTATGGCTACACCTTC; CDR3aa: CAGGGGDYGYTF